The source of this T cell receptor beta chain is a study of T-cell memory formation after mild COVID-19. The V gene end was trimmed by 3 bases and the J gene end by 3 bases; junction bases not matched to a gene: 4. CDR3 length equals 15 residues. In germline, CDR1 is MNHNS, CDR2 SASEGT. 5'RACE, which relied on constant-segment primers, yielded TCR alpha and TCR beta cDNA libraries carrying sample barcodes and UMIs. TCRdb re-called the 5' RACE reads through MiXCR, storing one row per CDR3 protein. The data contain approximately 390,000 distinct CDR3 sequences, approximately 16% of them seen just once; the ten biggest clones take up 20% to 25%. With respect to this clonotype: The antigen is undetermined.

Study-wide results and caveats: Contracting clones, day 15 to 85, had balanced CD4/CD8, and later expanders favored CD4+. Of the contracting clones, CD4+ ones lay mainly in CM and EM, and CD8+ ones in EMRA.

The chain recombines TRBV6-1 with TRBJ2-2; 7 bases fit TRBD1. This clonotype was sampled from a man younger than 35 who had mild COVID-19 (a few samples of this study predate the infection). Cell type and time point are not known. What was sequenced was PBMCs or a T cell subset sorted from them (not recorded which). This CDR3 is CASSETGSYTGELFF. CDR3 coding DNA: TGTGCCAGCAGTGAGACAGGGTCTTACACCGGGGAGCTGTTTTTT.